This T cell receptor (beta chain) was sequenced in a study of T cell changes during pregnancy in multiple sclerosis. TCRdb keeps only in-frame clones here, not all; method: immunoSEQ multiplex PCR. The data contain some 81,000 clones, about 93% of them singletons. This clonotype was sampled from a female donor in good health, enrolled as a control in a pregnancy study. The material was peripheral blood, obtained after pregnancy.

CDR3 DNA sequence: TGTGCCAGCAGTTCCCCTCTAGGGACAGGGGACACCTACTACGAGCAGTACTTC. Its translation: CASSSPLGTGDTYYEQYF. The chain recombines TRBV28 with TRBJ2-7, with 10 positions matching TRBD1. V trimming: 4 bases; J trimming: 3 bases; junction bases outside the gene matches: 15. In germline, CDR1 is MDHEN, CDR2 SYDVKM. This CDR3 has 18 amino acids.